A selection of T cell receptor beta chains follows, all from one sample in a study of cytomegalovirus exposure and HLA in healthy donors. The assay was immunoSEQ multiplex PCR, and TCRdb's table has in-frame clones only and misses some. This sample carries tens of thousands of clones, about four fifths of them seen once, and the ten largest clones take roughly 3.5%. The sample taken for sequencing was PBMCs. These receptors all stem from a woman in her thirties or forties in good health and CMV-seronegative. Each CDR3 is given with its conserved first and last residue. A D gene is named only where the DNA matches it firmly. Where a row states a size, it is once, few, many or the class of an expanded clone; other rows omit it.

j_call d_call clone_size cdr3_length v_call cdr3_aa cdr3_nt
TRBJ2-6 - - 15 TRBV28 CASSGQVSGANVLTF TGTGCCAGCAGCGGACAAGTCTCTGGGGCCAACGTCCTGACTTTC
TRBJ1-2 TRBD1 - 14 TRBV25-1 CASSERQGDYGYTF TGTGCCAGCAGTGAACGACAGGGGGACTATGGCTACACCTTC
TRBJ2-3 TRBD2 - 17 TRBV25-1 CASSKVAVSGVTDTQYF TGTGCCAGCAGTAAGGTAGCGGTTAGCGGGGTCACAGATACGCAGTATTTT
TRBJ2-7 TRBD2 once 14 TRBV29-1 CSVEHSSGSYEQYF TGCAGCGTTGAACATTCTAGCGGGAGTTACGAGCAGTACTTC
TRBJ1-2 - - 15 TRBV9 CASGPSLTPNYGYTF TGTGCCAGCGGGCCGTCCCTAACACCTAACTATGGCTACACCTTC
TRBJ1-1 TRBD1 - 14 TRBV28 CASHKGGYFSEAFF TGTGCCAGCCATAAAGGGGGCTATTTTTCTGAAGCTTTCTTT
TRBJ2-7 - - 12 TRBV10-3 CAISARGYEQYF TGTGCCATCAGCGCTCGGGGGTACGAGCAGTACTTC
TRBJ2-3 TRBD2 - 16 TRBV7-9 CASSVGTSASTDTQYF TGTGCCAGCAGCGTCGGGACTAGCGCATCGACAGATACGCAGTATTTT
TRBJ2-7 TRBD1 - 11 TRBV28 CASSSKGARTF TGTGCCAGCAGTTCTAAGGGGGCGCGGACCTTC
TRBJ1-4 - few 12 TRBV6-6 CASSKDRGKLFF TGTGCCAGCAGCAAAGACAGAGGAAAACTGTTTTTT
TRBJ1-1 TRBD1 - 15 TRBV5-6 CASSLDRGRFTEAFF TGTGCCAGCAGCCTTGACAGGGGGCGTTTTACTGAAGCTTTCTTT
TRBJ2-2 - - 17 TRBV5-1 CASSLNTPNEVPGELFF TGCGCCAGCAGCTTGAACACTCCCAATGAGGTCCCCGGGGAGCTGTTTTTT
TRBJ1-3 TRBD1 - 14 TRBV5-4 CASTPDRAGNTIYF TGTGCCAGCACCCCGGACAGGGCTGGAAACACCATATATTTT
TRBJ1-2 - few 15 TRBV18 CASSPGAVANYGYTF TGTGCCAGCTCACCGGGAGCAGTCGCTAACTATGGCTACACCTTC
TRBJ1-4 - - 14 TRBV2 CASSVGVANEKLFF TGTGCCAGCAGTGTAGGGGTGGCTAATGAAAAACTGTTTTTT
TRBJ2-5 - - 14 TRBV2 CASTGIWGQETQYF TGTGCCAGCACGGGGATTTGGGGACAAGAGACCCAGTACTTC
TRBJ2-5 - - 15 TRBV27 CASQDALVPTREQYF TGTGCCAGCCAAGACGCACTAGTCCCGACGAGGGAGCAGTACTTC
TRBJ2-1 TRBD1 few 13 TRBV7-6 CASSPDRGNEQFF TGTGCCAGCAGCCCGGACAGGGGGAATGAGCAGTTCTTC
TRBJ2-3 TRBD2 few 15 TRBV11-2 CASSLEGRGADTQYF TGTGCCAGCAGCTTAGAGGGGAGGGGAGCAGATACGCAGTATTTT
TRBJ2-1 TRBD2 - 15 TRBV4-1 CASSQESGRVNEQFF TGCGCCAGCAGCCAAGAAAGCGGGAGGGTTAATGAGCAGTTCTTC
TRBJ2-7 TRBD2 - 13 TRBV28 CASIGTSGYEQYF TGTGCCAGCATAGGGACTAGCGGGTACGAGCAGTACTTC
TRBJ1-3 - once 18 TRBV28 CASSPRGGLRARGNTIYF TGTGCCAGCAGTCCTAGGGGAGGGTTGAGGGCCCGTGGAAACACCATATATTTT